Listed below are T cell receptor beta chains from one sample, sequenced in a study of blood T cell repertoires in COVID-19. Clones were read by immunoSEQ multiplex PCR, and TCRdb kept only the in-frame ones, dropping some. The table lists about 62,000 clones, 65% to 85% of them singletons. The sequenced sample was peripheral blood. The receptors come from a woman aged 50 to 60 with active or convalescent COVID-19. CDR3s include the opening cysteine and the closing phenylalanine or tryptophan. Each record gives: D gene, V gene, clone size, J gene, CDR3 DNA, CDR3 protein. A D gene is named only where the DNA matches it firmly. Expanded clones get a size class; other rows say once, few or many, or leave the size out.

d_call: TRBD1; v_call: TRBV19; clone_size: few; j_call: TRBJ1-2; cdr3_nt: TGTGCCAGTAGTAGAGACAGGGGATATGGCTACACCTTC; cdr3_aa: CASSRDRGYGYTF
d_call: TRBD2; v_call: TRBV13; clone_size: .; j_call: TRBJ2-2; cdr3_nt: TGTGCCAGCAGCCCGGGAAGGCTAGCGGGAAACACCGGGGAGCTGTTTTTT; cdr3_aa: CASSPGRLAGNTGELFF
d_call: TRBD2; v_call: TRBV4-1; clone_size: .; j_call: TRBJ2-3; cdr3_nt: TGCGCCAGCAGCCAAGTAGGTGCGGGAGCAGATACGCAGTATTTT; cdr3_aa: CASSQVGAGADTQYF
d_call: .; v_call: TRBV9; clone_size: .; j_call: TRBJ1-1; cdr3_nt: TGTGCCAGCAGCGTCGGTGCGAACACTGAAGCTTTCTTT; cdr3_aa: CASSVGANTEAFF
d_call: TRBD1; v_call: TRBV2; clone_size: .; j_call: TRBJ1-1; cdr3_nt: TGTGCCAGCAGCGAGGACAGGGGCTACACTGAAGCTTTCTTT; cdr3_aa: CASSEDRGYTEAFF
d_call: .; v_call: TRBV3-1/TRBV3-2; clone_size: .; j_call: TRBJ1-2; cdr3_nt: TGTGCCAGCAGCCCCAGACAGGCCGGAGGCTATGGCTACACCTTC; cdr3_aa: CASSPRQAGGYGYTF
d_call: TRBD1; v_call: TRBV30; clone_size: once; j_call: TRBJ1-1; cdr3_nt: TGTGCCTGGGAGCCTAGACAGGGGTATTATGAAGCTTTCTTT; cdr3_aa: CAWEPRQGYYEAFF
d_call: TRBD2; v_call: TRBV19; clone_size: few; j_call: TRBJ2-7; cdr3_nt: TGTGCCAGTAGCCCCCCGGGGAGCGGGAGTCGCGGTTGGCAGTACTTC; cdr3_aa: CASSPPGSGSRGWQYF
d_call: .; v_call: TRBV10-3; clone_size: .; j_call: TRBJ2-2; cdr3_nt: TGTGCCATCAGTGAGGCCGGGACAGGGGAGCTGTTTTTT; cdr3_aa: CAISEAGTGELFF
d_call: .; v_call: TRBV19; clone_size: once; j_call: TRBJ2-3; cdr3_nt: TGTGCCAGTACTGAGCGCCTAACTAGCACAGATACGCAGTATTTT; cdr3_aa: CASTERLTSTDTQYF
d_call: .; v_call: TRBV12-5; clone_size: .; j_call: TRBJ2-1; cdr3_nt: TGTGCTAGTGGTTTGCCTGGACTGATGCAGTTCTTC; cdr3_aa: CASGLPGLMQFF
d_call: .; v_call: TRBV9; clone_size: .; j_call: TRBJ2-5; cdr3_nt: TGTGCCAGCAGCGTATCCTCACTGGGACTGCCAACTGAAACCCAGTACTTC; cdr3_aa: CASSVSSLGLPTETQYF
d_call: TRBD2; v_call: TRBV24-1; clone_size: .; j_call: TRBJ2-5; cdr3_nt: TGTGCCACCAGTGAGCGGGAGGGCCGGGAGACCCAGTACTTC; cdr3_aa: CATSEREGRETQYF
d_call: TRBD1; v_call: TRBV9; clone_size: .; j_call: TRBJ2-3; cdr3_nt: TGTGCCAGCAGCGTAACGGACAGGGGGACAGATACGCAGTATTTT; cdr3_aa: CASSVTDRGTDTQYF
d_call: .; v_call: TRBV5-1; clone_size: .; j_call: TRBJ2-2; cdr3_nt: TGCGCCAGCAGCTTGGACAGCCCCGGGGAGCTGTTTTTT; cdr3_aa: CASSLDSPGELFF
d_call: .; v_call: TRBV12-3/TRBV12-4; clone_size: .; j_call: TRBJ1-2; cdr3_nt: TGTGCCAGCAGTTTAGCGCGGCGGGGCTACACCTTC; cdr3_aa: CASSLARRGYTF
d_call: .; v_call: TRBV6-4; clone_size: .; j_call: TRBJ2-1; cdr3_nt: TGTGCCAGCAGTGCCCTTAAGGGCGGGATGCACAATGAGCAGTTCTTC; cdr3_aa: CASSALKGGMHNEQFF
d_call: TRBD2; v_call: TRBV5-6; clone_size: once; j_call: TRBJ2-2; cdr3_nt: TGTGCCAGCAGCTTCCTTCGGGTAGCGGGAGGAACCGGGGAGCTGTTTTTT; cdr3_aa: CASSFLRVAGGTGELFF
d_call: .; v_call: TRBV10-3; clone_size: .; j_call: TRBJ1-5; cdr3_nt: TGTGCCATCAAGGAGAATGATAGCAATCAGCCCCAGCATTTT; cdr3_aa: CAIKENDSNQPQHF
d_call: .; v_call: TRBV5-6; clone_size: .; j_call: TRBJ1-2; cdr3_nt: TGTGCCAGCAGCTTAAAAGCCTTCAACTATGGCTACACCTTC; cdr3_aa: CASSLKAFNYGYTF
d_call: TRBD1; v_call: TRBV27; clone_size: few; j_call: TRBJ1-1; cdr3_nt: TGTGCCAGCAGTACCCGGGACAGTTACACTGAAGCTTTCTTT; cdr3_aa: CASSTRDSYTEAFF
d_call: TRBD2; v_call: TRBV12-3/TRBV12-4; clone_size: few; j_call: TRBJ2-1; cdr3_nt: TGTGCCAGCAGCCTCACTAGCGGGACCTTGCAGTTCTTC; cdr3_aa: CASSLTSGTLQFF
d_call: .; v_call: TRBV19; clone_size: .; j_call: TRBJ1-2; cdr3_nt: TGTGCCAGTACCACCCCACTACAGGGACGGTCATATGGCTACACCTTC; cdr3_aa: CASTTPLQGRSYGYTF
d_call: .; v_call: TRBV7-9; clone_size: .; j_call: TRBJ1-2; cdr3_nt: TGTGCCAGCAGCTTGACGGGGTATGTTGCCTACACCTTC; cdr3_aa: CASSLTGYVAYTF
d_call: .; v_call: TRBV3-1/TRBV3-2; clone_size: few; j_call: TRBJ1-1; cdr3_nt: TGTGCCAGCAGCCAAGCTACCCAGAACACTGAAGCTTTCTTT; cdr3_aa: CASSQATQNTEAFF
d_call: .; v_call: TRBV28; clone_size: .; j_call: TRBJ1-2; cdr3_nt: TGTGCCAGTATGGGGGAGGACTATGGCTACACCTTC; cdr3_aa: CASMGEDYGYTF
d_call: TRBD1; v_call: TRBV27; clone_size: .; j_call: TRBJ2-7; cdr3_nt: TGTGCCAGCAGTCTGGACAGGGACTACGAGCAGTACTTC; cdr3_aa: CASSLDRDYEQYF
d_call: TRBD2; v_call: TRBV5-1; clone_size: .; j_call: TRBJ2-7; cdr3_nt: TGCGCCAGCAGCTTGGAGGGTCCGCTAGCGGTTTCCGAGCAGTACTTC; cdr3_aa: CASSLEGPLAVSEQYF
d_call: TRBD2; v_call: TRBV3-1/TRBV3-2; clone_size: .; j_call: TRBJ2-7; cdr3_nt: TGTGCCAGCAGCCAAGATCATGGGCTAGCGGGAGCGTCTGGGCTCGAGCAGTACTTC; cdr3_aa: CASSQDHGLAGASGLEQYF